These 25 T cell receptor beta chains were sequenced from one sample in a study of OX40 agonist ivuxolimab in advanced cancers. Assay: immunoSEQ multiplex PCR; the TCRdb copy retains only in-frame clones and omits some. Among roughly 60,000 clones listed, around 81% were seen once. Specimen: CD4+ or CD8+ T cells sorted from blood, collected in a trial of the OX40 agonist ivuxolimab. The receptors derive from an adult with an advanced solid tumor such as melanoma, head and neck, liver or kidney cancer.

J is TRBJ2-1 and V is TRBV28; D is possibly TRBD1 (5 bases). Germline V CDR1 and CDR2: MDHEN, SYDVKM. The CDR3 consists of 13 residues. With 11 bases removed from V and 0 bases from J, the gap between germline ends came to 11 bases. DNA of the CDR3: TGTGCCTGGGGCTTGAACTCCTACAATGAGCAGTTCTTC. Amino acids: CAWGLNSYNEQFF.

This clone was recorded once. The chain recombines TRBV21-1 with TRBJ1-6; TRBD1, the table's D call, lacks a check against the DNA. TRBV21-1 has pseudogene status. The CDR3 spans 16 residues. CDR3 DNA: TGTGCCAGCAGCATAGGGGGCAGCTCCTATAATTCACCCCTCCACTTT. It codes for CASSIGGSSYNSPLHF.

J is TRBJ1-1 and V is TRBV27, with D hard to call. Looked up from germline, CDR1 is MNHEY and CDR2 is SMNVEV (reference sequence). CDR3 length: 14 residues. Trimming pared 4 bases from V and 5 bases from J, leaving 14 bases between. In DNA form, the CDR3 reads TGTGCCAGCAGTTCGCAGGTTCTAGGTACTGAAGCTTTCTTT. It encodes CASSSQVLGTEAFF.

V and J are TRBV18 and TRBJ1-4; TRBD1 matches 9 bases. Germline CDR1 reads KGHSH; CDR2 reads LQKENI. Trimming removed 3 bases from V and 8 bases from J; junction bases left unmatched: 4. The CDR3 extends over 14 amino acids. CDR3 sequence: CASSPGTGREKLFF. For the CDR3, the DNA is TGTGCCAGCTCACCGGGGACAGGGCGAGAAAAACTGTTTTTT.

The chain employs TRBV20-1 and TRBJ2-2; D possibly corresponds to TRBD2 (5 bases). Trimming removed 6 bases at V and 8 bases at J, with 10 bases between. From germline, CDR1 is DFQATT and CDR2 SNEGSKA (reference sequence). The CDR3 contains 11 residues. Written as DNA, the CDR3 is TGCAGTGCCAATTCGGGGGGGGAGCTGTTTTTT. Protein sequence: CSANSGGELFF.

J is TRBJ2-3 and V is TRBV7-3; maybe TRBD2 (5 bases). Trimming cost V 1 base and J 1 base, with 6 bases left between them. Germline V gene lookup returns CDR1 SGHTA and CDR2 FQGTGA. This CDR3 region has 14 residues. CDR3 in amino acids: CASSLNGGTDTQYF. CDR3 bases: TGTGCCAGCAGCTTAAACGGGGGCACAGATACGCAGTATTTT. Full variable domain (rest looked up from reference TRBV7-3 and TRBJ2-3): GAGVSQTPSNKVTEKGKYVELRCDPISGHTALYWYRQSLGQGPEFLIYFQGTGAADDSGLPNDRFFAVRPEGSVSTLKIQRTERGDSAVYLCASSLNGGTDTQYFGPGTRLTVL.

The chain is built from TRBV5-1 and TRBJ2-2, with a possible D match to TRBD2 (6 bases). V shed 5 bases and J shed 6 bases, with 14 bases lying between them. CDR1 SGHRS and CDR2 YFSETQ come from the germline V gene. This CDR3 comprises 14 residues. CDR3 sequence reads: CASRGTEGAGELFF. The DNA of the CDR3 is TGCGCCAGCAGAGGGACGGAGGGTGCCGGGGAGCTGTTTTTT.

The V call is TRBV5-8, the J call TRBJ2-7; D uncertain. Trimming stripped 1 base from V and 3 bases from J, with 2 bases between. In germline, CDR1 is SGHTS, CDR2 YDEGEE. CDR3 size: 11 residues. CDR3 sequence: CASSLFYEQYF. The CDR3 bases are TGTGCCAGCAGCTTGTTCTACGAGCAGTACTTC.

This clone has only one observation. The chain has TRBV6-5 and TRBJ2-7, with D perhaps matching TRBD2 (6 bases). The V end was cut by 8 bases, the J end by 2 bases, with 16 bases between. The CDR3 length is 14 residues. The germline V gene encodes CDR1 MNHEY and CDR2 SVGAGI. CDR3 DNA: TGTGCCAGCCGGTCGGGGGACTCCGCCTACGAGCAGTACTTC. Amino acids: CASRSGDSAYEQYF.

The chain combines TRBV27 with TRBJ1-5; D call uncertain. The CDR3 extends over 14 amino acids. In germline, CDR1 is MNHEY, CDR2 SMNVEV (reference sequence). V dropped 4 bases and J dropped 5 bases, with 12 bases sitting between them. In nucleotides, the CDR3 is TGTGCCAGCAGTTCCTCATGGCGCTATCAGCCCCAGCATTTT. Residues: CASSSSWRYQPQHF.

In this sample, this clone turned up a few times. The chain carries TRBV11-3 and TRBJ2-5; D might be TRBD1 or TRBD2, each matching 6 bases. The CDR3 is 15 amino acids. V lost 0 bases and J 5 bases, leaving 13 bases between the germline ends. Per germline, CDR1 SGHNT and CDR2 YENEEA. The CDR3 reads CASSLDMDSGETQYF. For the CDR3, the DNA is TGTGCCAGCAGCTTAGATATGGACAGCGGGGAGACCCAGTACTTC.

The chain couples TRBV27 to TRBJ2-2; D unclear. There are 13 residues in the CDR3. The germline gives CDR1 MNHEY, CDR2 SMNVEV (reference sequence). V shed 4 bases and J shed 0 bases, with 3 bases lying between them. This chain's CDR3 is CASSSTNTGELFF. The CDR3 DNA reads TGTGCCAGCAGTTCGACGAACACCGGGGAGCTGTTTTTT.

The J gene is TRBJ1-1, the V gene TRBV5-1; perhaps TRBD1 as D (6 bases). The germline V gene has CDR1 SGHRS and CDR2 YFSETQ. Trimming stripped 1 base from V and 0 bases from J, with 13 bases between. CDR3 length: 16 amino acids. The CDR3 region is CASSLLGGGVNTEAFF. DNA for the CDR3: TGCGCCAGCAGCTTGTTGGGGGGCGGTGTGAACACTGAAGCTTTCTTT.

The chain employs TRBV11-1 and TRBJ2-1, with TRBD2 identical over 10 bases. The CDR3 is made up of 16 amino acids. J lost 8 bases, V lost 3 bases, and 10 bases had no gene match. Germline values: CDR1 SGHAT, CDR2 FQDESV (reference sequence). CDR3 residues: CASSFRAGGPRDEQFF. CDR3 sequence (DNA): TGTGCCAGCAGCTTCCGAGCGGGAGGGCCGAGGGATGAGCAGTTCTTC. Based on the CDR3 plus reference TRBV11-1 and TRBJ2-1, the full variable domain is EAEVAQSPRYKITEKSQAVAFWCDPISGHATLYWYRQILGQGPELLVQFQDESVVDDSQLPKDRFSAERLKGVDSTLKIQPAELGDSAMYLCASSFRAGGPRDEQFFGPGTRLTVL.

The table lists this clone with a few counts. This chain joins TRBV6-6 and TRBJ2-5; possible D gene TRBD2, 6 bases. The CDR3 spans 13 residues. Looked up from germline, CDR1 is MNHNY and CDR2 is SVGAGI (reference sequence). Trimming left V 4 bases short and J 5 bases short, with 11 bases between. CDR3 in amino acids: CASSSGEVETQYF. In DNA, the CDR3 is TGTGCCAGCAGTTCGGGGGAGGTGGAGACCCAGTACTTC.

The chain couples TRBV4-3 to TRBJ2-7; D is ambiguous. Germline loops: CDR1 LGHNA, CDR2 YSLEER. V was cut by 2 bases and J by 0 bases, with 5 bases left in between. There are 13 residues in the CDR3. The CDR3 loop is CASSQTVSYEQYF. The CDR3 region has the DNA TGCGCCAGCAGCCAAACAGTCTCCTACGAGCAGTACTTC.

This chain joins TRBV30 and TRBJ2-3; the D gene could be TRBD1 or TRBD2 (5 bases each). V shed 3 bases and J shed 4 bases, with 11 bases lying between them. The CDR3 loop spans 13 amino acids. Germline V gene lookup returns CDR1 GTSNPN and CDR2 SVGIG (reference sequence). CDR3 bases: TGTGCCTGGAGCCAAGGGACCGCAGATACGCAGTATTTT. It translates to CAWSQGTADTQYF.

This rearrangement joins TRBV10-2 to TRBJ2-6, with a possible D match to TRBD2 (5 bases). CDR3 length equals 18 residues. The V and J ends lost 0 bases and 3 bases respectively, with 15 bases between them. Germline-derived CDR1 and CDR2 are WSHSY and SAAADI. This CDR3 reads CASSESTGIYGGANVLTF. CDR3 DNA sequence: TGCGCCAGCAGTGAGTCGACGGGGATCTACGGTGGGGCCAACGTCCTGACTTTC.

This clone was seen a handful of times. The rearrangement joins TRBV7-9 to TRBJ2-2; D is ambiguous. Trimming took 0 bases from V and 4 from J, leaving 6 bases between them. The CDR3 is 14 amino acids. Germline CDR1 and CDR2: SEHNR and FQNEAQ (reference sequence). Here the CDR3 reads CASSLAESTGELFF. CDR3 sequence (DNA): TGTGCCAGCAGCTTAGCAGAAAGCACCGGGGAGCTGTTTTTT.

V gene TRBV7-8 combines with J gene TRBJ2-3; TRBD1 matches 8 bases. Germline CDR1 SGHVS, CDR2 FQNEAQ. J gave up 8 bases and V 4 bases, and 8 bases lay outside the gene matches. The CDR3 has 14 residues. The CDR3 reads CASSWGQAQGTQYF. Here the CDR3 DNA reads TGTGCCAGCAGCTGGGGACAGGCCCAGGGTACGCAGTATTTT.

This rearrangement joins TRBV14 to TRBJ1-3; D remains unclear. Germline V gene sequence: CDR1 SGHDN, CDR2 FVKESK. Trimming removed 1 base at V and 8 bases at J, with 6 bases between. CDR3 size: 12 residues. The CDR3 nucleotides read TGTGCCAGCAGCCAAGTTAGAGACACCATATATTTT. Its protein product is CASSQVRDTIYF.

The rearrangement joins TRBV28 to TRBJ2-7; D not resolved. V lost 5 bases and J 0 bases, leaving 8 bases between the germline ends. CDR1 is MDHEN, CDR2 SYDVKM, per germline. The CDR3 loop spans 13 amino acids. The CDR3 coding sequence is TGTGCCAGCAGTGCACCGAGCTCCTACGAGCAGTACTTC. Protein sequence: CASSAPSSYEQYF.

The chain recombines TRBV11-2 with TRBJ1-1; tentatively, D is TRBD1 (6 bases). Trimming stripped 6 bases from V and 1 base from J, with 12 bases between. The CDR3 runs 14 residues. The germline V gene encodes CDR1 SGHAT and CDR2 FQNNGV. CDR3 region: CASRWGAGNTEAFF. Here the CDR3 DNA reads TGTGCCAGCAGGTGGGGGGCGGGGAACACTGAAGCTTTCTTT.

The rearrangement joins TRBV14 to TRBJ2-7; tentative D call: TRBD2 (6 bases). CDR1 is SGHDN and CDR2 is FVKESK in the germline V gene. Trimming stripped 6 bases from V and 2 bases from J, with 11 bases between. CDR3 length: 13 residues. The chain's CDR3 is CASSPSAAYEQYF. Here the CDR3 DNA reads TGTGCCAGCAGTCCTAGCGCCGCCTACGAGCAGTACTTC. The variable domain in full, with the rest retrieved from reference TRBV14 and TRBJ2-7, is EAGVTQFPSHSVIEKGQTVTLRCDPISGHDNLYWYRRVMGKEIKFLLHFVKESKQDESGMPNNRFLAERTGGTYSTLKVQPAELEDSGVYFCASSPSAAYEQYFGPGTRLTVT.

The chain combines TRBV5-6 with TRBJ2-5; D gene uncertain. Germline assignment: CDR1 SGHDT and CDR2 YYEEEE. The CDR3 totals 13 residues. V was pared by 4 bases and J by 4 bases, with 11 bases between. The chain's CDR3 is CASSPENGETQYF. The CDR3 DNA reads TGTGCCAGCAGCCCGGAGAACGGAGAGACCCAGTACTTC.